This TCR beta chain was sequenced during a study of T cell responses to AZD1222 COVID-19 vaccine (dated by TCRdb to about 2021). For the wider study: TCR sequencing covered some 250 trial participants: around 210 given two doses of AZD1222 and 26 given two doses of MenACWY control vaccine. Enrollment into the trials was organized by age into subgroups of 18-55, 56-69 and 70-plus years, and those subgroups contained around 150, 28 and 57 TCR-sequenced participants, respectively.

The CDR3 regions of human TCRbeta chains were subjected to immunosequencing. Per the source publication's procedure: TCRs in the repertoires were matched against a reference library of SARS-CoV-2-specific TCRs that had been generated with the MIRA antigen-specificity platform. Breadth was defined as the fraction of unique TCRs that were SARS-CoV-2-associated. Depth was defined as the fraction of total T cells that were SARS-CoV-2-associated. Using the MIRA data, each spike-specific TCR was assigned both to the spike region to which the TCR was reactive and to a CD4 or CD8 class. Log10-transformed breadth and depth values were compared by one-way ANOVA with Sidak's multiple comparisons tests. TCRdb carries this immuneACCESS record with in-frame sequences only. Its versions omit some clonotypes, under half of them owing to an unresolved V gene in the studies checked, with the rest unexplained. V and J calls and clone size are as listed in that table; D and trimming were resolved from the DNA. The sample table shows about 140,000 clones, and roughly 92% are seen once. The biggest ten clones account for less than 5% of the sample.

The CDR3 numbers 14 residues from cysteine through phenylalanine. Left in the record is the CDR3 DNA by itself, 42 bases read in frame from the first base. CDR1 and CDR2 are read off the germline V gene as SGHAT and FQNNGV. Trimming accounts for 4 bases at V and 6 bases at J, while the number of junction bases matched to no gene is 7. Comment on this clone: The antigen it recognizes is unknown. Base qualities are missing; no much larger clone stands one base away.

Study-wide findings and limitations: Spike-specific TCR breadth and depth rose significantly after two AZD1222 doses compared with day 0 and with MenACWY recipients. Because no day 14 peak-response samples were available, repertoires were characterized only after the peak T cell response. The whole spike protein was spanned by vaccine-associated CD4 TCRs, and dominant responses were seen in regions 160-218 and 743-854. In the small 56-69-year group, the increase in depth fell short of significance, most likely because of low power. Participants were mostly white British, with more females than males. The authors suggested clonal diversity may have been underestimated. Conclusions about previously exposed vaccinees are limited, since just six AZD1222 recipients were seropositive for SARS-CoV-2 at baseline. Nearly half of unique spike-specific TCRs reportedly recognized epitopes outside regions mutated in the B.1.351 and B.1.1.7 variants.

The time point tag for this specimen amounts to: about 28 days (+/-7) after the second vaccine dose. AZD1222 recipients with second doses at about 4 weeks or about 12 weeks were pooled, because spike-specific TCR depth and breadth did not differ between schedules. Vaccinee samples came from UK trials COV001 and COV002, including a single-blind randomized controlled phase 2/3 trial of AZD1222 (ChAdOx1 nCoV-19) in healthy adults. For TCRbeta chain sequencing, PBMC samples were collected from trial participants at day 0 and at day 28 after the second dose. The chain couples TRBV11-2 to TRBJ2-5; 8 middle bases align to TRBD1. The source of this sequence is an adult who received the AZD1222 COVID-19 vaccine. Source: peripheral blood, taken 28 days after the second AZD1222 dose. The DNA reads as follows: TGTGCCAGCAGCTCCACAGGGGGGTGGCAGACCCAGTACTTC. Its product reads: CASSSTGGWQTQYF.